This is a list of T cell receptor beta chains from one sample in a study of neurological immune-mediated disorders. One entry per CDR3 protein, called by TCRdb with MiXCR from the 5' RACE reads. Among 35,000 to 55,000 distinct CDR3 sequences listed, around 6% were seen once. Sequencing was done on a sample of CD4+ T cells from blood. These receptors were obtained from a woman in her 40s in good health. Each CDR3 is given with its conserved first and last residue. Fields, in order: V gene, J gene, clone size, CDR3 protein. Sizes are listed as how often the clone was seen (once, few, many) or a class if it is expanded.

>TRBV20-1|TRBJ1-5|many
CSARGGYSNQPQHF
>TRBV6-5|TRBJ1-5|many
CASSYLGTGSPQPQHF
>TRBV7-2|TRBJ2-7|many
CATRISGSSSYEQYF
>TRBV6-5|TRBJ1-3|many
CASSLTRDSGNTIYF
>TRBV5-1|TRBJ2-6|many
CASSLDLGYGANVLTF
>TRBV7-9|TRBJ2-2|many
CASSPTGGGPGELFF
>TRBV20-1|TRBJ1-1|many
CSAVRVNTEAFF
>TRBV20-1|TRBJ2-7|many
CSARVRGALGEQYF
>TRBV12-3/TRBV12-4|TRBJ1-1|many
CASRTGRNTEAFF
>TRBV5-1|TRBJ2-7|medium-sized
CASSSPTYEQYF
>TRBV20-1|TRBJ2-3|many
CSAGTSGTQTQYF
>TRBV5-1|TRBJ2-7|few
CASSLWSGSGKVYEQYF
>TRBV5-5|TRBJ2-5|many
CASSSSGRGDSTQYF
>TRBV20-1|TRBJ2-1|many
CSARDTTNSYNEQFF
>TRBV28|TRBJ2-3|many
CASSDLGQGWTDTQYF
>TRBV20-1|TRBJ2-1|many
CSAPREGYTNEQFF
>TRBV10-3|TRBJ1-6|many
CASHGQENSPLHF
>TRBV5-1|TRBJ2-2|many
CASSSDRYTGELFF
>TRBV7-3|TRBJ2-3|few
CASSSGRTDTQYF
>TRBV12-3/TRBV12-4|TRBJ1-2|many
CASSHNRHLPGYYGYTF
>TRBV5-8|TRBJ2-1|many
CASSLPSSYNEQFF
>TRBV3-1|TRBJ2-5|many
CASSQDGRAVETQYF
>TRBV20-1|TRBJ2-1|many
CSGRSPVEQFF
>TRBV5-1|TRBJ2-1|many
CASSKGAPGEQFF
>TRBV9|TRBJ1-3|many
CASSATNSGNTIYF
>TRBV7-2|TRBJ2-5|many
CASSLVTGTGGETQYF
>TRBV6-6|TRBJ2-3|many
CASTSRGGGYTDTQYF
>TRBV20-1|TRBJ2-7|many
CSAPSRDRVYEQYF
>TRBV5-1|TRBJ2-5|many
CASSLVGLAGIETQYF